This T cell receptor beta chain is drawn from a study of cytomegalovirus exposure and HLA in healthy donors. In germline, CDR1 is SGHVS, CDR2 FQNEAQ. CDR3 length equals 15 residues. V gave up 2 bases and J gave up 9 bases; unmatched junction bases: 6. A multiplex PCR was run with 60 Vbeta primers and 13 Jbeta primers. The repertoire was sequenced with immunoSEQ multiplex PCR; TCRdb's copy has only in-frame clones and lacks some. The table has about 200,000 clones, more than 60% seen once; the top ten hold around a sixth. Sequenced input: PBMCs. The chain employs TRBV7-8 and TRBJ2-3, with TRBD2 identical over 12 bases. This sequence originates from a man aged 40-49 years in good health and CMV-seronegative. The CDR3 loop reads CASSLSSSGGDTQYF. The CDR3 DNA reads TGTGCCAGCAGCTTATCCTCTAGCGGGGGGGACACGCAGTATTTT.